This T cell receptor beta chain was sequenced during a study of breast tumors, draining lymph nodes, adjacent tissues. Axillary draining lymph nodes of breast cancer patients supplied the node samples. Regarding the study as a whole: Findings are consistent with lymph node origin and intratumoral expansion of most tumor T cells. Tumor T cell lymph node origin was a supported hypothesis, not proven. Tumor repertoires ranked between lymph nodes and nontumor tissue in diversity, with V and J gene preferences.

TCRdb ran MiXCR on the multiplex PCR reads and lists one entry per CDR3 protein. The sample shows some 150,000 distinct CDR3 sequences, 25% to 40% of them seen only once. In germline, CDR1 is SGHRS, CDR2 YFSETQ. The ends lost 4 bases at V and 3 bases at J; junction bases unmatched: 5. This CDR3 comprises 15 residues. This clonotype was seen ten or more times. Its antigen is unidentified. The sample consisted of axillary lymph node tissue. The chain uses TRBV5-1 and TRBJ2-3; 10 nucleotides match TRBD1. The source of this sequence is a female donor with breast cancer. Some clones in this sample may be carry-over from other donors' samples. For the CDR3, the DNA is TGCGCCAGCAGCGGGGACAGGGGCGTTACAGATACGCAGTATTTT. Its translation is CASSGDRGVTDTQYF.